Following are 30 T cell receptor beta chains from one sample sequenced in a study of beta chain features in type 1 diabetes. Findings of the study overall: People with Type 1 diabetes carried modestly yet significantly shorter TCRB CDR3s in all four CD4+ subsets.

Expressed TCRB transcripts were sequenced because the entire RNA isolate underwent reverse transcription. Generated by immunoSEQ multiplex PCR, the TCRdb table keeps only in-frame clones and is missing some. There are approximately 150,000 clones in the sample; 13% occur only once, and around 1.2% lies in the top ten. No antigen is known for these receptors. Sequencing was performed on central memory CD4+ T cells from blood. All receptors derive from a man between 18 and 29 years old with type 1 diabetes.

The chain links TRBV4-1 to TRBJ1-6, with no clear D. Trimming stripped 4 bases from V and 10 bases from J, with 14 bases between. Germline CDR1 MGHRA, CDR2 YSYEKL. The CDR3 has 14 amino acids. The CDR3 loop is CASSRLQDLSPLHF. The CDR3 coding sequence is TGCGCCAGCAGCCGCCTCCAAGACCTATCACCCCTCCACTTT.

This clone was recorded a few times. The chain employs TRBV5-1 and TRBJ2-3, with a weak D call TRBD1 (5 bases). This CDR3 has 13 residues. Trimming cost V 1 base and J 5 bases, with 8 bases left between them. Per germline, CDR1 SGHRS and CDR2 YFSETQ. The chain's CDR3 is CASSLFQGDTQYF. The CDR3 DNA reads as TGCGCCAGCAGCTTGTTTCAGGGAGATACGCAGTATTTT.

The V gene is TRBV4-2, the J gene TRBJ2-3, with D possibly matching TRBD1 (5 bases). With 0 bases removed from V and 4 bases from J, the gap between germline ends came to 11 bases. The V gene's germline CDR1 is LGHNA and CDR2 YNFKEQ. The CDR3 spans 15 residues. Here the CDR3 reads CASSQEGQGADTQYF. The DNA of the CDR3 is TGTGCCAGCAGCCAAGAGGGGCAGGGCGCAGATACGCAGTATTTT.

The V and J genes are TRBV19 and TRBJ1-1; D is unclear. The germline V gene encodes CDR1 LNHDA and CDR2 SQIVND (reference sequence). The germline V and J ends were trimmed by 8 bases and 3 bases, with 10 bases remaining between them. CDR3 length: 12 amino acids. The CDR3 sequence is CASRAQYTEAFF. CDR3 nucleotide sequence: TGTGCCAGTCGAGCACAGTACACTGAAGCTTTCTTT. The full variable domain, its missing parts supplied by reference TRBV19 and TRBJ1-1, is DGGITQSPKYLFRKEGQNVTLSCEQNLNHDAMYWYRQDPGQGLRLIYYSQIVNDFQKGDIAEGYSVSREKKESFPLTVTSAQKNPTAFYLCASRAQYTEAFFGQGTRLTVV.

This clone showed up just a few times. This chain joins TRBV30 and TRBJ1-1; 10 bases map to TRBD1. Trimming removed 3 bases from V and 8 bases from J; junction bases left unmatched: 9. The CDR3 extends over 14 amino acids. CDR1 is GTSNPN and CDR2 is SVGIG in the germline V gene (reference sequence). The CDR3 nucleotides are TGTGCCTGGAGCACGGGACAGGGGTTTTTGGAAGCTTTCTTT. Translating it yields CAWSTGQGFLEAFF.

The chain carries TRBV9 and TRBJ1-2; 7 bases map to TRBD1. The CDR3 is 15 residues long. The germline V gene has CDR1 SGDLS and CDR2 YYNGEE. V was pared by 3 bases and J by 6 bases, with 11 bases of the junction left unmatched. CDR3 DNA: TGTGCCAGCAGCGATAGACAGGGAATATATGATGGCTACACCTTC. Encoded protein: CASSDRQGIYDGYTF.

The chain joins TRBV30 to TRBJ1-2; D is unclear. The CDR3 sequence is 14 residues long. CDR1 and CDR2 from the germline V gene are GTSNPN and SVGIG (reference sequence). Between the trimmed V and J ends, which lost 0 bases and 8 bases, there was a span of 16 bases. The CDR3, as DNA: TGTGCCTGGAGTGTTTGGGGATTGGACTGGGGCTACACCTTC. Its translation is CAWSVWGLDWGYTF.

The rearrangement uses TRBV7-6 and TRBJ2-2; 7 bases are shared with TRBD2. In germline, CDR1 is SGHVS, CDR2 FNYEAQ. Trimming removed 6 bases from V and 6 bases from J; junction bases left unmatched: 7. The CDR3 loop spans 14 amino acids. The CDR3 sequence is CASRKLATSGELFF. The CDR3 DNA reads TGTGCCAGCAGAAAACTAGCGACGTCCGGGGAGCTGTTTTTT.

This clone has just a few counts. This chain links TRBV7-3 with TRBJ1-5; 8 bases are shared with TRBD1. Germline CDR1 reads SGHTA; CDR2 reads FQGTGA. The CDR3 is made up of 15 amino acids. V lost 6 bases, J lost 4 bases, and 8 bases stayed unmatched. DNA for the CDR3: TGTGCCAGCAGTCCTACAGGGGGACCGAATCAGCCCCAGCATTTT. This gives the protein CASSPTGGPNQPQHF.

Only a few counts were recorded for this clone. This chain joins TRBV25-1 and TRBJ2-7, with D hard to call. The germline V gene has CDR1 MGHDK and CDR2 SYGVNS. The CDR3 sequence is 13 residues long. V lost 7 bases and J 4 bases, leaving 14 bases between the germline ends. The CDR3 sequence is CASTGEYSYEQYF. The DNA for the CDR3 is TGTGCCAGCACTGGAGAATACTCGTACGAGCAGTACTTC.

The chain links TRBV5-1 to TRBJ2-5; D may match TRBD1 or TRBD2 (5 bases each). The V and J ends lost 4 bases and 3 bases respectively, with 10 bases between them. This CDR3 has 13 amino acids. Germline CDR1 SGHRS, CDR2 YFSETQ. The CDR3 DNA sequence: TGCGCCAGCAGCCTTGGGGGTGAAGAGACCCAGTACTTC. Its translation: CASSLGGEETQYF.

This clone has only a few counts. The V and J genes are TRBV27 and TRBJ1-2; 7 bases align to TRBD1. The CDR3 is made up of 15 amino acids. CDR1 and CDR2 (germline): MNHEY, SMNVEV (reference sequence). The trim removed 3 bases at V and 5 bases at J, leaving 9 bases unmatched. In DNA form, the CDR3 reads TGTGCCAGCAGTTTTGGGCAGGGGGTTCGGTATGGCTACACCTTC. Amino acid sequence: CASSFGQGVRYGYTF.

This clone was observed a single time. Just one base apart from a much larger clone, this may be a read error. This chain links TRBV12-5 with TRBJ2-5; 14 bases align to TRBD2. This CDR3 has 18 residues. The V gene end was trimmed by 6 bases and the J gene end by 1 base; junction bases not matched to a gene: 10. Germline CDR1 reads LGHNT; CDR2 reads FRNRAP. CDR3 sequence: CASGAGLAGGPLQETQYF. DNA for the CDR3: TGTGCTAGTGGAGCCGGACTAGCGGGGGGCCCTCTCCAAGAGACCCAGTACTTC.

J is TRBJ1-1 and V is TRBV29-1, with TRBD1 as a possible D gene (6 bases). The CDR3 loop spans 12 amino acids. Germline-derived CDR1 and CDR2 are SQVTM and ANQGSEA. The ends were cut back, 6 bases at V and 1 base at J, with 9 bases in the middle. CDR3 nucleotide sequence: TGCAGCGTCATGACAGGGAACACTGAAGCTTTCTTT. Encoded protein: CSVMTGNTEAFF. The full variable domain, its missing parts supplied by reference TRBV29-1 and TRBJ1-1, is SAVISQKPSRDICQRGTSLTIQCQVDSQVTMMFWYRQQPGQSLTLIATANQGSEATYESGFVIDKFPISRPNLTFSTLTVSNMSPEDSSIYLCSVMTGNTEAFFGQGTRLTVV.

This sequence joins TRBV15 and TRBJ1-2, with D uncertain. Germline V gives CDR1 LNHNV, CDR2 YYDKDF (reference sequence). The CDR3 is 15 residues long. The V gene lost 1 base and the J gene lost 3 bases, with 12 bases spanning the gap. CDR3 sequence: CATSRVGGPDYGYTF. The CDR3 DNA is TGTGCCACCAGCAGAGTCGGCGGTCCGGACTATGGCTACACCTTC. Complete variable domain (other parts from reference TRBV15 and TRBJ1-2): DAMVIQNPRYQVTQFGKPVTLSCSQTLNHNVMYWYQQKSSQAPKLLFHYYDKDFNNEADTPDNFQSRRPNTSFCFLDIRSPGLGDTAMYLCATSRVGGPDYGYTFGSGTRLTVV.

Only a few counts were recorded for this clone. The rearrangement links TRBV2 to TRBJ2-7, with 10 bases that match TRBD1. Germline CDR1 is SNHLY and CDR2 is FYNNEI. V was clipped by 4 bases and J by 6 bases; unmatched bases: 3. This CDR3 comprises 13 residues. The CDR3 loop reads CASSAGQGTEQYF. DNA of the CDR3: TGTGCCAGCAGTGCGGGACAGGGGACCGAGCAGTACTTC.

The V and J genes are TRBV4-1 and TRBJ2-6; no clear D. The CDR3 is 18 amino acids. V gave up 1 base and J gave up 1 base, with 14 bases separating them. The germline CDR1 and CDR2 sequences are MGHRA and YSYEKL. The DNA of the CDR3 is TGCGCCAGCAGCCAAGTCAAGATAGGAATGTCTGGGGCCAACGTCCTGACTTTC. Translated: CASSQVKIGMSGANVLTF.

This clone was found a few times. The chain combines TRBV28 with TRBJ2-4; the D call may be TRBD1 or TRBD2 (6 bases each). CDR1 and CDR2 (germline): MDHEN, SYDVKM. V shed 5 bases and J shed 1 base, with 12 bases lying between them. The length of the CDR3 is 15 residues. The CDR3 DNA is TGTGCCAGCAGTCTGGGGGGACACGCCAAAAACATTCAGTACTTC. Translation: CASSLGGHAKNIQYF. The variable domain in full, completed from reference TRBV28 and TRBJ2-4, reads DVKVTQSSRYLVKRTGEKVFLECVQDMDHENMFWYRQDPGLGLRLIYFSYDVKMKEKGDIPEGYSVSREKKERFSLILESASTNQTSMYLCASSLGGHAKNIQYFGAGTRLSVL.

This chain links TRBV6-1 with TRBJ1-1; perhaps TRBD1 as D (6 bases). The CDR3 loop spans 15 amino acids. V was clipped by 7 bases and J by 0 bases, with 15 bases between them. Germline V CDR1 and CDR2: MNHNS, SASEGT. The CDR3 DNA reads as TGTGCCAGCATCGGGGCGGGGGCCATGAACACTGAAGCTTTCTTT. Translated: CASIGAGAMNTEAFF.

The table lists this clone with a few counts. The rearrangement joins TRBV11-2 to TRBJ2-5, with TRBD2 matching 12 bases. The CDR3 runs 18 residues. CDR1 is SGHAT and CDR2 is FQNNGV in the germline V gene. Trimming took 5 bases from V and 4 from J; bases not matched to a gene: 14. CDR3 loop: CASSPGSLAGGRGETQYF. The CDR3 nucleotides read TGTGCCAGCAGCCCCGGGTCGCTAGCGGGGGGGCGTGGAGAGACCCAGTACTTC.

This sequence joins TRBV5-1 and TRBJ2-5, with 10 bases fitting TRBD1. Germline V gene data show CDR1 as SGHRS and CDR2 as YFSETQ. The CDR3 loop spans 16 amino acids. The trim removed 3 bases at V and 6 bases at J, leaving 11 bases unmatched. The CDR3 bases are TGCGCCAGCAGCTGGACCTGGGGGACAGGGGAAAAGACCCAGTACTTC. This codes for CASSWTWGTGEKTQYF.

In its sample, this clone was seen a few times. This rearrangement joins TRBV29-1 to TRBJ2-1, with a weak D call TRBD2 (6 bases). This CDR3 contains 14 residues. CDR1 is SQVTM and CDR2 is ANQGSEA in the germline V gene. V was shortened by 1 base and J by 2 bases, with 9 bases between the two germline ends. CDR3 in DNA: TGCAGCGTTGAAGTAGGACTACCCTACAATGAGCAGTTCTTC. Its translation is CSVEVGLPYNEQFF.

The chain links TRBV5-4 to TRBJ1-2; the match to TRBD1 covers 9 bases. This CDR3 spans 14 amino acids. In germline, CDR1 is SGHNT, CDR2 YYREEE (reference sequence). V dropped 5 bases and J dropped 3; count of bases not matched to a gene: 5. CDR3 nucleotides: TGTGCCAGCAGATCGGGACAGGGATACTATGGCTACACCTTC. Translated, it gives CASRSGQGYYGYTF. The full variable domain, rest sourced from reference TRBV5-4 and TRBJ1-2, is ETGVTQSPTHLIKTRGQQVTLRCSSQSGHNTVSWYQQALGQGPQFIFQYYREEENGRGNFPPRFSGLQFPNYSSELNVNALELDDSALYLCASRSGQGYYGYTFGSGTRLTVV.

The V call is TRBV29-1, the J call TRBJ1-2; D not resolved. Trimming stripped 0 bases from V and 2 bases from J, with 10 bases between. This CDR3 contains 14 residues. Per the germline V gene, CDR1 is SQVTM and CDR2 is ANQGSEA. CDR3 region: CSVEDSRQNYGYTF. The CDR3 nucleotides are TGCAGCGTTGAAGATTCACGGCAGAACTATGGCTACACCTTC.

The chain couples TRBV5-1 to TRBJ2-3; weak D call: TRBD2 (5 bases). In germline, CDR1 is SGHRS, CDR2 YFSETQ. V lost 0 bases and J 5 bases, leaving 13 bases between the germline ends. This CDR3 is 15 amino acids long. CDR3 nucleotide sequence: TGCGCCAGCAGCTTGGGCCCCCGGGCGGGAGATACGCAGTATTTT. The encoded protein is CASSLGPRAGDTQYF. The variable domain in full, with the rest retrieved from reference TRBV5-1 and TRBJ2-3, is KAGVTQTPRYLIKTRGQQVTLSCSPISGHRSVSWYQQTPGQGLQFLFEYFSETQRNKGNFPGRFSGRQFSNSRSEMNVSTLELGDSALYLCASSLGPRAGDTQYFGPGTRLTVL.

A few counts support this clone. The chain uses TRBV9 and TRBJ1-3, with TRBD1 matching 9 bases. The length of the CDR3 is 15 residues. From germline, CDR1 is SGDLS and CDR2 YYNGEE. Unmatched junction bases numbered 6, after V lost 3 bases and J lost 5 bases. The CDR3 sequence: CASSDRGQGRNTIYF. The CDR3 bases are TGTGCCAGCAGCGACCGAGGACAGGGGAGAAACACCATATATTTT.

This clone came up a few times. The chain combines TRBV4-1 with TRBJ2-3, with D perhaps TRBD2 (5 bases). Trimming removed 4 bases from V and 4 bases from J, with 24 bases in between. Germline V gives CDR1 MGHRA, CDR2 YSYEKL. This CDR3 is 18 amino acids long. The CDR3 DNA is TGCGCCAGCAGCCTAGCCAAGGAATCTAGGGCGAGGGCAGATACGCAGTATTTT. Protein: CASSLAKESRARADTQYF.

In this sample, this clone turned up many times. The chain is built from TRBV9 and TRBJ1-2; 7 bases are a match to TRBD1. CDR1 is SGDLS, CDR2 YYNGEE, per germline. The CDR3 consists of 15 residues. J lost 4 bases, V lost 0 bases, and 6 bases had no gene match. The CDR3 protein is CASSVGDSNLYGYTF. DNA for the CDR3: TGTGCCAGCAGCGTAGGGGACAGTAACCTCTATGGCTACACCTTC. The full variable domain, in which reference TRBV9 and TRBJ1-2 provide the parts outside the CDR3, is DSGVTQTPKHLITATGQRVTLRCSPRSGDLSVYWYQQSLDQGLQFLIQYYNGEERAKGNILERFSAQQFPDLHSELNLSSLELGDSALYFCASSVGDSNLYGYTFGSGTRLTVV.

This chain connects TRBV18 to TRBJ1-5; 8 nucleotides line up with TRBD1. The CDR3 sequence is 14 residues long. Per the germline V gene, CDR1 is KGHSH and CDR2 is LQKENI. The J segment lost 3 bases and the V segment lost 6 bases, leaving 4 bases of the junction unmatched. The CDR3 loop reads CASSQQGDNQPQHF. The CDR3 DNA follows: TGTGCCAGCTCCCAACAGGGGGACAATCAGCCCCAGCATTTT.

The chain recombines TRBV6-5 with TRBJ2-3; 10 bases are shared with TRBD2. The V gene end was trimmed by 6 bases and the J gene end by 1 base; junction bases not matched to a gene: 4. In germline, CDR1 is MNHEY, CDR2 SVGAGI. CDR3 length: 15 amino acids. The CDR3 is CASRHSGGRTDTQYF. The CDR3 region has the DNA TGTGCCAGCAGACATAGCGGGGGGCGCACAGATACGCAGTATTTT.